These T cell receptor beta chains were read from a single sample in a study of blood T cell repertoires in COVID-19. Method: immunoSEQ multiplex PCR; TCRdb's copy keeps in-frame clones and lacks some. The table has 90,000 to 150,000 clones, 80% to 90% seen once. Sequencing input: peripheral blood. The receptors here all came from a human donor in a cohort sampled during active COVID-19. The CDR3 runs from the conserved cysteine through the conserved F or W. The order of the fields is V gene, J gene, D gene, clone size, CDR3 protein, CDR3 DNA. The D gene is left open where the match is weak. Rows may omit the clone size; those that give it use once, few, many or a size class.

v_gene: TRBV10-2; j_gene: TRBJ2-7; d_gene: TRBD1; abundance: once; CDR3aa: CASSESGQGYEQYF; CDR3nt: TGCGCCAGCAGTGAGTCTGGACAGGGGTACGAGCAGTACTTC
v_gene: TRBV28; j_gene: TRBJ1-2; d_gene: .; abundance: .; CDR3aa: CASSLFPGGVGYGYTF; CDR3nt: TGTGCCAGCAGTTTATTCCCGGGGGGCGTAGGCTATGGCTACACCTTC
v_gene: TRBV11-2; j_gene: TRBJ1-2; d_gene: .; abundance: .; CDR3aa: CASSLDRNYGYTF; CDR3nt: TGTGCCAGCAGCCTAGACAGAAACTATGGCTACACCTTC
v_gene: TRBV7-2; j_gene: TRBJ2-2; d_gene: TRBD1; abundance: .; CDR3aa: CASSLESPGTGSGELFF; CDR3nt: TGTGCCAGCAGCTTAGAATCCCCCGGGACAGGATCCGGGGAGCTGTTTTTT
v_gene: TRBV5-5; j_gene: TRBJ2-7; d_gene: .; abundance: .; CDR3aa: CASSHWGSPGSNNVVPYF; CDR3nt: TGTGCCAGCAGCCACTGGGGTTCTCCAGGGTCTAATAATGTCGTGCCGTACTTC
v_gene: TRBV5-4; j_gene: TRBJ2-6; d_gene: TRBD2; abundance: .; CDR3aa: CASSLGAGVGAGANVLTF; CDR3nt: TGTGCCAGCAGCTTGGGAGCGGGGGTGGGCGCTGGGGCCAACGTCCTGACTTTC
v_gene: TRBV2; j_gene: TRBJ1-1; d_gene: TRBD1; abundance: .; CDR3aa: CASSDPRGPNTEAFF; CDR3nt: TGTGCCAGCAGTGATCCCAGGGGGCCGAACACTGAAGCTTTCTTT
v_gene: TRBV5-1; j_gene: TRBJ1-1; d_gene: .; abundance: .; CDR3aa: CASKEQSNTEAFF; CDR3nt: TGCGCCAGCAAGGAACAGAGCAACACTGAAGCTTTCTTT
v_gene: TRBV6-5; j_gene: TRBJ2-7; d_gene: .; abundance: once; CDR3aa: CASSWTGAYEQYF; CDR3nt: TGTGCCAGCAGTTGGACGGGGGCCTACGAGCAGTACTTC
v_gene: TRBV4-1; j_gene: TRBJ1-2; d_gene: TRBD1; abundance: .; CDR3aa: CASSQDQGASYGYTF; CDR3nt: TGCGCCAGCAGCCAAGATCAGGGGGCGAGTTATGGCTACACCTTC
v_gene: TRBV2; j_gene: TRBJ2-7; d_gene: TRBD1; abundance: .; CDR3aa: CASSEEGGGYYEQYF; CDR3nt: TGTGCCAGCAGTGAAGAAGGGGGCGGATACTACGAGCAGTACTTC
v_gene: TRBV2; j_gene: TRBJ1-3; d_gene: .; abundance: .; CDR3aa: CASRGDTYSGNTIYF; CDR3nt: TGTGCCAGCAGGGGGGACACCTACTCTGGAAACACCATATATTTT
v_gene: TRBV13; j_gene: TRBJ2-1; d_gene: TRBD1; abundance: .; CDR3aa: CASSLPTGVDNEQFF; CDR3nt: TGTGCCAGCAGCCTCCCGACAGGGGTGGACAATGAGCAGTTCTTC
v_gene: TRBV2; j_gene: TRBJ1-2; d_gene: .; abundance: once; CDR3aa: CASSEALFRGGYTF; CDR3nt: TGTGCCAGCAGTGAAGCCCTTTTTAGGGGTGGCTACACCTTC
v_gene: TRBV7-9; j_gene: TRBJ2-5; d_gene: .; abundance: .; CDR3aa: CASSLAGQKQETQYF; CDR3nt: TGTGCCAGCAGCTTAGCGGGCCAGAAGCAAGAGACCCAGTACTTC
v_gene: TRBV28; j_gene: TRBJ2-7; d_gene: TRBD2; abundance: few; CDR3aa: CASSYGLAGEQYF; CDR3nt: TGTGCCAGCAGTTACGGACTAGCTGGCGAGCAGTACTTC
v_gene: TRBV10-1; j_gene: TRBJ2-3; d_gene: .; abundance: .; CDR3aa: CASSPQTKTDTQYF; CDR3nt: TGCGCCAGCAGTCCGCAAACTAAAACAGATACGCAGTATTTT
v_gene: TRBV5-1; j_gene: TRBJ1-1; d_gene: .; abundance: few; CDR3aa: CASSWGPTNTEAFF; CDR3nt: TGCGCCAGCAGCTGGGGCCCGACGAACACTGAAGCTTTCTTT
v_gene: TRBV9; j_gene: TRBJ1-4; d_gene: .; abundance: .; CDR3aa: CASSVDLGAPNEKLFF; CDR3nt: TGTGCCAGCAGCGTAGACCTTGGGGCACCTAATGAAAAACTGTTTTTT
v_gene: TRBV6-6; j_gene: TRBJ1-2; d_gene: .; abundance: .; CDR3aa: CASSPNEGGYGYTF; CDR3nt: TGTGCCAGCAGTCCGAACGAGGGAGGCTATGGCTACACCTTC
v_gene: TRBV2; j_gene: TRBJ2-2; d_gene: TRBD1; abundance: .; CDR3aa: CASSSQTGSTGELFF; CDR3nt: TGTGCCAGCAGCTCCCAGACAGGGTCGACCGGGGAGCTGTTTTTT
v_gene: TRBV15; j_gene: TRBJ2-5; d_gene: .; abundance: .; CDR3aa: CATSRDFGKGYGTQYF; CDR3nt: TGTGCCACCAGCAGAGATTTCGGCAAGGGGTATGGGACCCAGTACTTC
v_gene: TRBV6-5; j_gene: TRBJ1-2; d_gene: .; abundance: .; CDR3aa: CASTGGENRLYGYTF; CDR3nt: TGTGCCAGCACGGGTGGAGAAAACCGGCTCTATGGCTACACCTTC